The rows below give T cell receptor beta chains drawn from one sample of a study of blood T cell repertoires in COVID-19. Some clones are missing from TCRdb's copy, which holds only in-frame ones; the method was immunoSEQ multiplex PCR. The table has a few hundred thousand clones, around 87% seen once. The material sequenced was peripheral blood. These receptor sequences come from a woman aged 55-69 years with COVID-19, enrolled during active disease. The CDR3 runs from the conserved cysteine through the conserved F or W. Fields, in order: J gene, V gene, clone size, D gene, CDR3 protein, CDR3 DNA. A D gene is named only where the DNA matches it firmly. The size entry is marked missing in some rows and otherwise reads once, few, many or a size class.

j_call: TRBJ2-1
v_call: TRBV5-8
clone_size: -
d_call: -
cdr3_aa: CASSLLRNNEQFF
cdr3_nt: TGTGCCAGCAGCCTCCTGAGGAACAATGAGCAGTTCTTC

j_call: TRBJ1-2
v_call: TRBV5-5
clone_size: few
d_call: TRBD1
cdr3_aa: CASSGGDRGNYGYTF
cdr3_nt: TGTGCCAGCAGCGGTGGGGACAGGGGAAACTATGGCTACACCTTC

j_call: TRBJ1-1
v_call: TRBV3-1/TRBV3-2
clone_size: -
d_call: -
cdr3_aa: CASSQLRAGGKGAFF
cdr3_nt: TGTGCCAGCAGCCAGCTAAGGGCCGGGGGGAAAGGAGCTTTCTTT

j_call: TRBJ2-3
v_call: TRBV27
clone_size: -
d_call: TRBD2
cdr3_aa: CASSLRGADTQYF
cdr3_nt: TGTGCCAGCAGTTTACGGGGGGCAGATACGCAGTATTTT

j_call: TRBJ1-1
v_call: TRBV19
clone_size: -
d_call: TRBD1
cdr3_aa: CASRRTGGEAGTEAFF
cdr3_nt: TGTGCCAGTAGGAGGACAGGGGGCGAGGCCGGCACTGAAGCTTTCTTT

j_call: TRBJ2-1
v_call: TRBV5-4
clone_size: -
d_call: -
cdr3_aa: CASSLGRTTYNEQFF
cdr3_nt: TGTGCCAGCAGCTTGGGCAGGACAACCTACAATGAGCAGTTCTTC

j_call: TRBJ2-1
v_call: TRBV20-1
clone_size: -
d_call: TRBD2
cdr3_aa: CSASSTSGGYNEQFF
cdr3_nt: TGCAGTGCTAGTTCGACTAGCGGGGGGTATAATGAGCAGTTCTTC

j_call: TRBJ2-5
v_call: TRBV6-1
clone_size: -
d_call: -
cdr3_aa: CASSEDVWSSRSETQYF
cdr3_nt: TGTGCCAGCAGTGAAGACGTTTGGTCTAGCAGGTCAGAGACCCAGTACTTC

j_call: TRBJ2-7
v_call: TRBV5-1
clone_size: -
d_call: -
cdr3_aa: CASSFRNEQYF
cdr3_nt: TGCGCCAGCAGCTTCAGGAACGAGCAGTACTTC

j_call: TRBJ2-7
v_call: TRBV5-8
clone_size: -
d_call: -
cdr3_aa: CASSSPPGTRLLEQYF
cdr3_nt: TGTGCCAGCAGCTCTCCTCCCGGGACACGGCTACTCGAGCAGTACTTC

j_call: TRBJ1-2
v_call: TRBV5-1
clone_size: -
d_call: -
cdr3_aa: CASNQGSSNYGYTF
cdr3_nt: TGCGCCAGCAACCAGGGGTCGTCTAACTATGGCTACACCTTC

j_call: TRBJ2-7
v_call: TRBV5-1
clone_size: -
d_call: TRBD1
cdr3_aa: CASSFPPGQGDEQYF
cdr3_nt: TGCGCCAGCAGTTTCCCCCCGGGACAGGGAGACGAGCAGTACTTC

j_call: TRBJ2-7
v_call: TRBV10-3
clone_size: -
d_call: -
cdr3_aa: CAISVSQGGNEQYF
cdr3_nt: TGTGCCATCAGTGTTTCTCAGGGAGGCAACGAGCAGTACTTC

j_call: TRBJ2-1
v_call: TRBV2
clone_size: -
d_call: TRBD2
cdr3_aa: CASKQAGGPYEQFF
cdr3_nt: TGTGCCAGCAAGCAAGCGGGGGGGCCGTATGAGCAGTTCTTC

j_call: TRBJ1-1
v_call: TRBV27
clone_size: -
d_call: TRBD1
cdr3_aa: CASRTGGSNTEAFF
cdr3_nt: TGTGCCAGCAGGACAGGGGGCTCGAACACTGAAGCTTTCTTT

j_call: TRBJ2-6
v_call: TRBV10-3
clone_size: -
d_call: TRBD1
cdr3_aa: CAISEWTGDFSGANVLTF
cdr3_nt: TGTGCCATCAGTGAGTGGACAGGGGACTTCTCTGGGGCCAACGTCCTGACTTTC

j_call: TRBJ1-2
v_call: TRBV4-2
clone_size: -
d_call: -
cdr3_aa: CASSQTMLGLYGYTF
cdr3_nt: TGTGCCAGCAGCCAAACAATGCTGGGGCTCTATGGCTACACCTTC

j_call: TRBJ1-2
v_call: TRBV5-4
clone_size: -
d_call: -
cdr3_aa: CASSLQGRDGYTF
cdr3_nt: TGTGCCAGCAGCTTACAAGGGAGGGATGGCTACACCTTC

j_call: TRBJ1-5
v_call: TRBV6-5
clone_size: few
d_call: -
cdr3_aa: CASRGRGGGEGPQHF
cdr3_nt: TGTGCCAGCAGGGGCCGGGGAGGCGGGGAGGGTCCCCAGCATTTT

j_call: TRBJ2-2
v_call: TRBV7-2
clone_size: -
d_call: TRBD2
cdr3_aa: CASSPSGGTNTGELFF
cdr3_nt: TGTGCCAGCAGCCCTAGCGGGGGGACGAACACCGGGGAGCTGTTTTTT

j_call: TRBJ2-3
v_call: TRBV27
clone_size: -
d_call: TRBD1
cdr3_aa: CASAGGRFTDTQYF
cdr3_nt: TGTGCCAGCGCAGGGGGCAGGTTTACGGATACGCAGTATTTT

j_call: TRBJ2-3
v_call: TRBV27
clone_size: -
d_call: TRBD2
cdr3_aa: CASSLQVGGGADTQYF
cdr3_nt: TGTGCCAGCAGTTTACAAGTGGGGGGAGGGGCAGATACGCAGTATTTT

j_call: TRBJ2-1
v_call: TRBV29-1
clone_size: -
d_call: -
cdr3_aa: CSVDLARSTNEQFF
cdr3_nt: TGCAGCGTTGACCTAGCGAGGAGTACGAATGAGCAGTTCTTC